These T cell receptor beta chains were read from a single sample in a study of blood T cell repertoires in COVID-19. The repertoire was sequenced with immunoSEQ multiplex PCR; TCRdb's copy has only in-frame clones and lacks some. This table holds approximately 320,000 clones, about nine tenths found once. Sequencing was done on a sample of peripheral blood. The receptors here all came from a woman in her twenties or thirties with COVID-19, enrolled during active disease. Each CDR3 is given with its conserved first and last residue.

j_call | v_call | cdr3_aa
TRBJ2-1 | TRBV5-1 | CASSLGSASSYNEQFF
TRBJ1-1 | TRBV5-4 | CASSLLRFSTYTEAFF
TRBJ2-5 | TRBV2 | CASSVLAEGTQYF
TRBJ2-7 | TRBV10-1 | CASSGINRLAGGPVTYEQYF
TRBJ2-7 | TRBV5-1 | CASSLDRSSYEQYF
TRBJ2-2 | TRBV9 | CASSGGTTNTGELFF
TRBJ1-2 | TRBV6-5 | CASSYGGFRYGYTF
TRBJ1-2 | TRBV5-1 | CASSWEQGYGYTF
TRBJ1-2 | TRBV15 | CATSRDVGDGYTF
TRBJ1-6 | TRBV9 | CASSEQFRGLANSPLHF
TRBJ1-1 | TRBV7-2 | CASSLELKPGAFF
TRBJ1-2 | TRBV5-6 | CASSLGQGAGGYTF
TRBJ1-1 | TRBV7-6 | CASSLDRGGNTEAFF
TRBJ2-5 | TRBV10-1 | CASSRGGAQETQYF
TRBJ1-2 | TRBV20-1 | CSASPRTGLHYGYTF
TRBJ1-2 | TRBV5-1 | CASGGQGSGYTF
TRBJ1-1 | TRBV28 | CASSLSKGIGTEAFF
TRBJ2-3 | TRBV7-9 | CASSLVGGTDTQYF
TRBJ2-3 | TRBV19 | CASIGDRTDTQYF
TRBJ2-7 | TRBV10-3 | CAISAGTTYEQYF
TRBJ2-7 | TRBV7-8 | CASSFTGGGYEQYF
TRBJ1-1 | TRBV6-5 | CASSSMIQFTEAFF
TRBJ1-5 | TRBV28 | CASSSIYQPQHF
TRBJ2-2 | TRBV4-2 | CASSQDSGSAGELFF
TRBJ1-2 | TRBV19 | CASSNPGGSVGYTF
TRBJ1-6 | TRBV27 | CASSLSGQNSPLHF
TRBJ1-6 | TRBV11-2 | CASSPQPVDRGRVALHF
TRBJ2-7 | TRBV15 | CATSRHGQGGYEQYF
TRBJ2-3 | TRBV5-1 | CATSRGEGSQYF
TRBJ1-2 | TRBV5-4 | CASSPGQVSLYGYTF
TRBJ1-1 | TRBV12-5 | CASGLRTGGPLMNTEAFF
TRBJ1-4 | TRBV5-1 | CASSGRTATNEKLFF
TRBJ2-1 | TRBV2 | CASRSSGESYEQFF
TRBJ2-5 | TRBV5-1 | CASSSTVYQETQYF
TRBJ1-4 | TRBV5-6 | CASSLRSGGLGEKLFF
TRBJ1-2 | TRBV30 | CAWSMQGYYTF
TRBJ2-5 | TRBV10-1 | CASSLSRTGEETQYF
TRBJ1-4 | TRBV29-1 | CSATGGLEKLFF
TRBJ2-1 | TRBV19 | CASSITRQGPYNEQFF
TRBJ1-4 | TRBV5-4 | CATTQGPYNEKLFF
TRBJ2-7 | TRBV19 | CATSDQAYEQYF
TRBJ1-1 | TRBV4-2 | CASSQGIALGPGTANTEAFF
TRBJ1-3 | TRBV15 | CATRGSSGNTIYF
TRBJ2-1 | TRBV4-1 | CASSPGLAGWNEQFF
TRBJ1-2 | TRBV5-4 | CASSPRSSGYYGYTF
TRBJ2-7 | TRBV18 | CASSRLGLAGGTYEQYF
TRBJ1-5 | TRBV28 | CASSWTGARNQPQHF
TRBJ1-6 | TRBV18 | CASSPAREGSPLHF
TRBJ1-2 | TRBV6-4 | CGGGGACGYTF